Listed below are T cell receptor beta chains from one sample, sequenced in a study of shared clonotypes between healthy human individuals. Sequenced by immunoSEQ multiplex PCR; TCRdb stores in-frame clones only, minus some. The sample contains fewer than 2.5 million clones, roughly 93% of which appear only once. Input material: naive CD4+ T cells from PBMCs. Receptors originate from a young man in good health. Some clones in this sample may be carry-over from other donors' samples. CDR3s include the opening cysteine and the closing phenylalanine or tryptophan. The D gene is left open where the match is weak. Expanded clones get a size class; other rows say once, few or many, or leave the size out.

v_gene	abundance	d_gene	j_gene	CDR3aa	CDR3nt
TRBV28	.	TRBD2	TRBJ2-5	CASRPGLGGETQYF	TGTGCCAGCCGGCCGGGACTAGGGGGAGAGACCCAGTACTTC
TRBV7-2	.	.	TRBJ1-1	CASSPRVLTEAFF	TGTGCCAGCAGCCCCAGGGTTTTGACTGAAGCTTTCTTT
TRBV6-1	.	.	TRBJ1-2	CASSPVGGRDGYTF	TGTGCCAGCAGCCCCGTTGGGGGGCGCGATGGCTACACCTTC
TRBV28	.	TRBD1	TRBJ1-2	CASSFDRGGYTF	TGTGCCAGCAGTTTCGACAGGGGGGGCTACACCTTC
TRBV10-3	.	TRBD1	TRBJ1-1	CAISESDGTGVNTEAFF	TGTGCCATCAGTGAGTCTGACGGGACAGGAGTGAACACTGAAGCTTTCTTT
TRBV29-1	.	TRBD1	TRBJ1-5	CSVEQGADQPQHF	TGCAGCGTGGAACAGGGGGCAGATCAGCCCCAGCATTTT
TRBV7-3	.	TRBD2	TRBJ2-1	CASSLGRTSFDEQFF	TGTGCCAGCAGCTTAGGCCGGACTAGTTTCGATGAGCAGTTCTTC
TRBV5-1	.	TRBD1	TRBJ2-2	CASSGQGWNTGELFF	TGCGCCAGCAGCGGACAGGGATGGAACACCGGGGAGCTGTTTTTT
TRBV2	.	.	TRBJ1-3	CASSEMGRKGNTIYF	TGTGCCAGCAGTGAGATGGGGCGGAAGGGAAACACCATATATTTT
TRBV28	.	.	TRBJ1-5	CASTLGGVGNQPQHF	TGTGCCAGCACCTTGGGGGGCGTCGGCAATCAGCCCCAGCATTTT
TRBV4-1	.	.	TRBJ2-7	CASSQGGSNSYEQYF	TGCGCCAGCAGCCAAGGGGGCTCAAACTCCTACGAGCAGTACTTC
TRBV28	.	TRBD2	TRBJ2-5	CASSPGTSIKTQYF	TGTGCCAGCAGCCCCGGGACTAGCATAAAGACCCAGTACTTC
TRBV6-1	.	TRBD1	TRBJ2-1	CASSTGAAGYNEQFF	TGTGCCAGCAGTACAGGGGCCGCAGGGTACAATGAGCAGTTCTTC
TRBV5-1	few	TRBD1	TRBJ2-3	CASSLGTGGTDTQYF	TGCGCCAGCAGCTTGGGGACAGGGGGAACAGATACGCAGTATTTT
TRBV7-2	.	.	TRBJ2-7	CASKDGGAGIAQYF	TGTGCCAGCAAGGATGGCGGGGCGGGAATCGCGCAGTACTTC